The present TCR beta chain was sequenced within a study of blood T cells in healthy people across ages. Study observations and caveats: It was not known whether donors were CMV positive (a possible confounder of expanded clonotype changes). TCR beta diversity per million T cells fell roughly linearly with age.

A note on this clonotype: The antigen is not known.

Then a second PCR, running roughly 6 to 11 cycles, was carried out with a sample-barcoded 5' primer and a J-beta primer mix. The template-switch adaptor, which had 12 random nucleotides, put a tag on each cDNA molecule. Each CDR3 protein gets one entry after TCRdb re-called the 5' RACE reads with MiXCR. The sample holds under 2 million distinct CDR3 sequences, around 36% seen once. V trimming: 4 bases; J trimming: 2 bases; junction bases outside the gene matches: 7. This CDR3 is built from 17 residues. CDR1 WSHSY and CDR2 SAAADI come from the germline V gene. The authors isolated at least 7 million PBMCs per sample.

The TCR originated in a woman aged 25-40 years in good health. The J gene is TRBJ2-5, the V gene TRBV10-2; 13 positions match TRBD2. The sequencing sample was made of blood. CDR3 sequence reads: CASSALAGGPQQETQYF. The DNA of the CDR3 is TGCGCCAGCAGTGCACTAGCGGGAGGGCCCCAGCAAGAGACCCAGTACTTC.